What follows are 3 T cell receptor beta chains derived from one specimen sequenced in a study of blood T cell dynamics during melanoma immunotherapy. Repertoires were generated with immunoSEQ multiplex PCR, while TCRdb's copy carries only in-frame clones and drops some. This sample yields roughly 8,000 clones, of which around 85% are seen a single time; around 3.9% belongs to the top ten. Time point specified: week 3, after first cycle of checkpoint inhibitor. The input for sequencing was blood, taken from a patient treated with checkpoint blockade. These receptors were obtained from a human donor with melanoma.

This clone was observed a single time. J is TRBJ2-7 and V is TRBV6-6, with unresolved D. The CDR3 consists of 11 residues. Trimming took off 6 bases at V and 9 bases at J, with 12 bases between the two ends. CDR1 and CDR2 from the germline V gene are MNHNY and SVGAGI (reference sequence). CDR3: CASRTELGQYF. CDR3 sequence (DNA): TGTGCCAGCAGGACGGAACTTGGGCAGTACTTC.

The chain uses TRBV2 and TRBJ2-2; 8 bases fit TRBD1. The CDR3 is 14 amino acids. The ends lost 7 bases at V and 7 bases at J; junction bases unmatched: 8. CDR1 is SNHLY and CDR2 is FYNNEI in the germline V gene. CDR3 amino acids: CASIPGGVGGELFF. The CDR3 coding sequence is TGTGCCAGCATACCAGGGGGCGTCGGCGGGGAGCTGTTTTTT.

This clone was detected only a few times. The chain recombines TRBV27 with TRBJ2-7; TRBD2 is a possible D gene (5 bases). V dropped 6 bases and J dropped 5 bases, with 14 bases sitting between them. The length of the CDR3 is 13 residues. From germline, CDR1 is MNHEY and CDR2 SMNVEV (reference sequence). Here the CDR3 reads CASRLISSDEQYF. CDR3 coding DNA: TGTGCCAGCAGGCTAATAAGTAGCGACGAGCAGTACTTC.